The clone carrying this TCR beta chain was detected a few times. The CDR3 consists of 13 residues. Per germline, CDR1 KGHDR and CDR2 SFDVKD. V dropped 9 bases and J dropped 4; count of bases not matched to a gene: 6. This specimen belongs to a study of blood T cell repertoires in COVID-19. Study-level information: PBMCs, B-cell-depleted T cells, or T cells were the source of the cDNA or gDNA that made up the material.

The assay was immunoSEQ multiplex PCR, and TCRdb's table has in-frame clones only and misses some. The sample records about 91,000 clones, less than 85% being singletons. The sequenced sample was peripheral blood. The clonotype was recovered from a man between 65 and 85 years old with acute or convalescent COVID-19. This sequence joins TRBV24-1 and TRBJ2-5; 8 positions match TRBD1. The CDR3 spells CATGQGNSETQYF. DNA for the CDR3: TGTGCCACCGGACAGGGAAATTCAGAGACCCAGTACTTC.